This note documents a single T cell receptor beta chain sequence. Its antigen is unknown. Base qualities are not provided; no much larger clone lies one nucleotide away. CDR1 and CDR2 are read off the germline V gene (reference sequence) as MNHEY and SMNVEV. V lost 5 bases and J lost 6 bases; the stretch between them is 18 bases long. Spanning cysteine to phenylalanine, the CDR3 consists of 15 amino acids. Only the CDR3 region is kept as DNA, spanning 45 bases read in frame from base 1. This entry belongs to a study of CD4+ T cells in melanoma (dated 2022 in TCRdb). Concerning the study at large: The study investigated neoantigen-specific CD4+ T cells in human melanoma.

Preparation of the library involved the immunoSEQ multiplex PCR assay. TCRdb provides this immuneACCESS table in a form limited to in-frame rearrangements. Some clones are lacking; in checked studies, under half of them reflect an unresolved V gene, and why the rest are absent is not known. The sample contains 9,900 or so clones, 69% of them found a single time. The ten most abundant clones make up about 19% of the sample. The donors were melanoma patients. General conclusions and limits of the study: Neoantigen-specific CD4+ T cells in melanoma were reported to have a range of differentiation states. The report described a correlation between neoantigen-specific CD4+ T cells and the function of CD8+ T cells, macrophages and B cells.

Recombination connected TRBV27 to TRBJ2-3; the D call could be TRBD1 or TRBD2, with each sharing 5 bases. Input material: peripheral blood. The TCR sequence derives from a human donor with melanoma. The nucleotide sequence reads TGTGCCAGCAGTCCCTCCCCCGGGACGCGGGATACGCAGTATTTT. Its translation reads: CASSPSPGTRDTQYF.